These 14 T cell receptor beta chains share one sample of origin, sequenced in a study of shared clonotypes between healthy human individuals. The naive CD8 fraction comprised CD45RO-negative cells positively selected for CCR7 and excluded terminally differentiated effector memory CD45RA+ cells. Profiling relied on immunoSEQ multiplex PCR, and the TCRdb table lists in-frame clones only, not all of them. The sample consists of around 560,000 clones, roughly 95% of them appearing once. Source material: naive CD8+ T cells sorted from blood. These receptors came from a woman aged 30 to 39 in good health.

V is TRBV28 and J is TRBJ2-7, with D perhaps TRBD1 or TRBD2 (5 bases each). CDR1 MDHEN and CDR2 SYDVKM come from the germline V gene. This CDR3 region has 12 residues. The chain's CDR3 is CATRRDVWEQYF. The CDR3 coding sequence is TGTGCTACCCGAAGGGACGTATGGGAGCAGTACTTC.

The V call is TRBV19, the J call TRBJ2-3; D possibly corresponds to TRBD2 (6 bases). This CDR3 region has 15 residues. Germline lookup yields CDR1 LNHDA and CDR2 SQIVND (reference sequence). Trimming cost V 6 bases and J 4 bases, with 17 bases left between them. The CDR3 here is CASRGAGGVADTQYF. In DNA form, the CDR3 reads TGTGCCAGTAGAGGAGCGGGTGGGGTCGCAGATACGCAGTATTTT.

The chain is built from TRBV28 and TRBJ2-1; weak D call: TRBD2 (6 bases). Trimming took 3 bases from V and 6 from J, leaving 15 bases between them. CDR1 is MDHEN and CDR2 is SYDVKM in the germline V gene. The CDR3 contains 15 residues. This chain's CDR3 is CASSLARRRGNEQFF. The CDR3 DNA reads as TGTGCCAGCAGTTTGGCCCGACGGCGGGGCAATGAGCAGTTCTTC.

The genes are TRBV6-4 and TRBJ1-5; 7 bases agree with TRBD1. With 5 bases clipped from V and 3 bases from J, the junction kept 16 bases outside the gene matches. The CDR3 covers 18 residues. Germline V gene lookup returns CDR1 MRHNA and CDR2 SNTAGT. The CDR3 loop reads CASSPRTGLIVNNQPQHF. Written as DNA, the CDR3 is TGTGCCAGCAGTCCCAGGACAGGATTGATAGTGAACAATCAGCCCCAGCATTTT.

This clone appeared once. This sequence joins TRBV28 and TRBJ2-7; 7 positions match TRBD1. V dropped 5 bases and J dropped 2; count of bases not matched to a gene: 12. Germline V gene lookup returns CDR1 MDHEN and CDR2 SYDVKM. CDR3 size: 16 residues. The CDR3 nucleotides are TGTGCCAGCAGTCCCTACAGGGGCTCCTTTCCCTACGAGCAGTACTTC. It translates to CASSPYRGSFPYEQYF.

This chain connects TRBV2 to TRBJ2-1; 8 nucleotides match TRBD2. Trimming cost V 3 bases and J 6 bases; bases outside gene matches: 4. Germline CDR1 SNHLY, CDR2 FYNNEI. The CDR3 runs 14 residues. The DNA for the CDR3 is TGTGCCAGCAGTGAGGTAGCGGGAAGCAATGAGCAGTTCTTC. Protein product: CASSEVAGSNEQFF.

The gene calls are TRBV27 and TRBJ1-6; 7 bases map to TRBD1. Germline CDR1 MNHEY, CDR2 SMNVEV (reference sequence). The CDR3 extends over 15 amino acids. J was trimmed by 9 bases and V by 4 bases; bases with no gene match: 9. As DNA, the CDR3 is TGTGCCAGCAGTTCAACCGGGACAGTATCTTCACCCCTCCACTTT. This gives the protein CASSSTGTVSSPLHF.

The chain couples TRBV2 to TRBJ2-7; the D gene is possibly TRBD1 (5 bases). This CDR3 region has 10 residues. The V gene's germline CDR1 is SNHLY and CDR2 FYNNEI. The V end lost 7 bases, the J end lost 4 bases, and 5 bases lay between the germline ends. DNA for the CDR3: TGTGCCAGCAAGGGGTACGAGCAGTACTTC. Translating it yields CASKGYEQYF.

The gene calls are TRBV7-8 and TRBJ2-7; possible D gene TRBD2, 5 bases. This CDR3 has 14 residues. CDR1 is SGHVS and CDR2 is FQNEAQ in the germline V gene. V lost 3 bases, J lost 1 base, and 10 bases lay in between. Here the CDR3 reads CASSFYRESYEQYF. The CDR3 DNA sequence: TGTGCCAGCAGCTTTTACCGGGAATCCTACGAGCAGTACTTC.

The rearrangement joins TRBV28 to TRBJ2-1, with 8 bases identical to TRBD2. Trimming at V came to 5 bases and at J to 9 bases, leaving 15 bases not matched to a gene. This CDR3 is built from 16 residues. CDR1 MDHEN and CDR2 SYDVKM come from the germline V gene. The CDR3: CASSTWTSRSRVEQFF. DNA of the CDR3: TGTGCCAGCAGTACTTGGACTAGCCGGTCCCGTGTTGAGCAGTTCTTC.

The gene calls are TRBV27 and TRBJ2-7; 9 bases line up with TRBD2. The junction had 6 bases not matched to a gene; V was cut back by 7 bases and J by 2 bases. The CDR3 contains 14 residues. Per the germline V gene, CDR1 is MNHEY and CDR2 is SMNVEV (reference sequence). CDR3 loop: CASTVGGGAYEQYF. Written as DNA, the CDR3 is TGTGCCAGCACCGTTGGCGGGGGGGCCTACGAGCAGTACTTC.

This sequence joins TRBV10-2 and TRBJ2-7; 15 bases match TRBD2. CDR1 and CDR2 from the germline V gene are WSHSY and SAAADI. The CDR3 has 20 residues. After removal of 0 bases from V and 3 bases from J, the junction contained 12 bases not matched to a gene. The CDR3 region is CASSESGGTSGRFPVYEQYF. Written as DNA, the CDR3 is TGCGCCAGCAGTGAGTCGGGGGGGACTAGCGGGAGGTTCCCCGTCTACGAGCAGTACTTC.

About this clone: Other nucleotide sequences from this sample produce the same CDR3. The rearrangement joins TRBV27 to TRBJ1-2; 8 bases are shared with TRBD1. Per the germline V gene, CDR1 is MNHEY and CDR2 is SMNVEV (reference sequence). The trim removed 2 bases at V and 4 bases at J, leaving 0 bases unmatched. CDR3 length: 13 amino acids. This CDR3 is CASSLGTGYGYTF. Here the CDR3 DNA reads TGTGCCAGCAGTTTAGGGACAGGCTATGGCTACACCTTC.

This chain connects TRBV7-2 to TRBJ2-2, with D uncertain. This CDR3 has 14 amino acids. Germline V gives CDR1 SGHTA, CDR2 FQGNSA. V was pared by 4 bases and J by 6 bases, with 12 bases between. CDR3 sequence (DNA): TGTGCCAGCAGCTCGCCGACGAGCGCCGGGGAGCTGTTTTTT. Amino acids: CASSSPTSAGELFF.